The 29 T cell receptor beta chains below all came from one sample that was sequenced in a study of tumor and adjacent non-tumor tissue in lung cancer. TCRbeta libraries were built with three rounds of nested PCR, modified from ARM-PCR. Via MiXCR, TCRdb re-called the multiplex PCR reads, giving one row per CDR3 protein. This table holds approximately 120,000 distinct CDR3 sequences, around 57% found once. RNA was extracted from bulk tissue without any cell sorting. This non-tumor lung sample came from over 3 cm beyond the tumor edge. Sequenced material: distant non-tumor lung tissue. These receptors were obtained from a man between 60 and 70 years old with non-small cell lung cancer.

The chain uses TRBV6-1 and TRBJ1-5; D is unclear. CDR1 MNHNS and CDR2 SASEGT come from the germline V gene. This CDR3 comprises 14 residues. V was cut by 11 bases and J by 3 bases, with 17 bases left in between. Written as DNA, the CDR3 is TGTGCCGGCAATGAGTTAGAGCCCAATCAGCCCCAGCATTTT. Protein product: CAGNELEPNQPQHF.

This clonotype has a single count. A much larger clone lies a single base off, so this may be a read error. Lacking the conserved final phenylalanine or tryptophan, this CDR3 likely reflects a read error. Here the CDR3 reads CATSRAEYNEQFL. The CDR3, as DNA: TGTGCCACCAGTCGGGCGGAATACAATGAGCAGTTCTTA. The rearrangement links TRBV24-1 to TRBJ2-1; D is ambiguous. Trimming left V 6 bases short and J 4 bases short, with 9 bases between. CDR3 size: 13 residues. In germline, CDR1 is KGHDR, CDR2 SFDVKD.

Notes on this clonotype: Sequence at one end of the junction differs from germline and may be a read error. This rearrangement joins TRBV5-1 to TRBJ2-7, with TRBD1 identical over 11 bases. CDR1 is SGHRS, CDR2 YFSETQ, per germline. This CDR3 spans 17 amino acids. The CDR3 sequence: CASSFGRRTGGFGEHYF. The CDR3 DNA sequence: TGCGCCAGCAGCTTCGGTCGACGGACAGGGGGCTTTGGGGAGCACTACTTC.

Concerning this clonotype: A much larger clone differs from this one at a single base, so this may be a read error. The V gene is TRBV6-5, the J gene TRBJ1-2; D is perhaps TRBD1 (6 bases). The germline CDR1 and CDR2 sequences are MNHEY and SVGAGI. This CDR3 has 11 residues. Trimming stripped 7 bases from V and 8 bases from J, with 11 bases between. This chain's CDR3 is CASMGGKGYTF. CDR3 DNA sequence: TGTGCCAGCATGGGGGGCAAAGGCTACACCTTC.

V is TRBV10-3 and J is TRBJ2-7, with D hard to call. V lost 7 bases and J 6 bases, leaving 13 bases between the germline ends. Germline loops: CDR1 ENHRY, CDR2 SYGVKD. The CDR3 sequence is 12 residues long. CDR3 sequence: CAIMSLIGEQYF. The CDR3 nucleotides read TGTGCCATCATGAGCCTTATAGGCGAGCAGTACTTC.

The J gene is TRBJ2-7, the V gene TRBV6-2 or TRBV6-3; D is uncertain. With 9 bases removed from V and 8 bases from J, the gap between germline ends came to 23 bases. CDR1 and CDR2 (germline): MNHEY, SVGEGT. The length of the CDR3 is 14 residues. The CDR3 loop reads CASSSRQVPYKQYF. For the CDR3, the DNA is TGTGCCAGTAGTAGCCGGCAGGTCCCTTACAAGCAGTACTTC.

The genes are TRBV11-2 and TRBJ2-5; D unclear. The CDR3 runs 15 residues. Looked up from germline, CDR1 is SGHAT and CDR2 is FQNNGV. Trimming removed 10 bases from V and 4 bases from J, with 22 bases in between. This chain's CDR3 is CANSLAPPGGETQYF. DNA for the CDR3: TGTGCCAACAGTTTAGCCCCCCCAGGTGGAGAGACCCAGTACTTC.

Worth noting for this clonotype: The junction shows a germline mismatch at one end, possibly a read error. The chain carries TRBV4-3 and TRBJ2-1; TRBD2 aligns across 8 bases. This CDR3 has 15 amino acids. The germline gives CDR1 LGHNA, CDR2 YSLEER. CDR3 sequence reads: CTRSQRTGGQSEQFF. The CDR3 DNA follows: TGCACCAGAAGCCAGAGAACGGGAGGGCAAAGTGAGCAGTTCTTC.

Note on this clonotype: One end of the junction varies from germline; a read error may be responsible. J is TRBJ1-1 and V is TRBV4-1; D is unresolved. Germline V gene sequence: CDR1 MGHRA, CDR2 YSYEKL. The length of the CDR3 is 15 residues. CDR3 coding DNA: TGCGCCAGCAGCCCTGGGAAGAGAGGGTCGCCTGATGCTTTCTTT. Amino acid sequence: CASSPGKRGSPDAFF.

The chain is built from TRBV6-2 or TRBV6-3 and TRBJ2-2; D gene ambiguous. Per germline, CDR1 MNHEY and CDR2 SVGEGT. The CDR3 loop spans 12 amino acids. The V end lost 9 bases, the J end lost 4 bases, and 9 bases lay between the germline ends. CDR3 region: CASGHPTGELFF. The CDR3 DNA reads as TGTGCCAGTGGCCATCCCACCGGGGAGCTGTTTTTT.

This rearrangement joins TRBV6-2 or TRBV6-3 to TRBJ2-1; either TRBD1 or TRBD2 may fit D (5 bases each). The CDR3 is 15 residues long. V was clipped by 5 bases and J by 8 bases, with 19 bases between them. CDR1 MNHEY and CDR2 SVGEGT come from the germline V gene. The CDR3 loop reads CASSQSRGRVDEQFF. In DNA, the CDR3 is TGTGCCAGCAGTCAGTCCCGGGGCAGGGTCGATGAGCAGTTCTTC.

Comment on this clonotype: An end of the junction differs from the germline gene, which may be a read error. The chain recombines TRBV29-1 with TRBJ2-1, with 12 bases fitting TRBD2. Germline V CDR1 and CDR2: SQVTM, ANQGSEA. CDR3 length equals 17 residues. This chain's CDR3 is CSVDSLAGGKVVNGQFF. Written as DNA, the CDR3 is TGCAGCGTTGACAGCCTAGCGGGGGGGAAGGTTGTCAATGGGCAGTTCTTC.

Comments on this clonotype: This may be a read error, as it is one base from a much larger clone. The chain employs TRBV28 and TRBJ2-2; a possible D gene is TRBD2 (5 bases). The CDR3 consists of 16 residues. Trimming removed 6 bases from V and 2 bases from J, with 16 bases in between. CDR1 MDHEN and CDR2 SYDVKM come from the germline V gene. The CDR3 spells CASRSPIGDNTGELFF. The CDR3 nucleotides read TGTGCCAGCAGGAGCCCTATCGGGGATAACACCGGGGAGCTGTTTTTT.

The table lists this clonotype with a few counts. This may be a read error, as it is one base from a much larger clone. The genes are TRBV10-1 and TRBJ2-5, with D possibly TRBD2 on 6 matching bases. This CDR3 contains 17 residues. The V and J ends lost 0 bases and 5 bases respectively, with 19 bases between them. CDR1 WNHNN and CDR2 SYGVQD come from the germline V gene (reference sequence). This chain's CDR3 is CASSESVGRGRKETQYF. CDR3 sequence (DNA): TGCGCCAGCAGTGAGTCCGTCGGACGGGGGAGGAAGGAGACCCAGTACTTC.

This clonotype was seen only a few times. This may be a read error: a much more frequent sequence differs by one nucleotide. The chain employs TRBV20-1 and TRBJ2-1, with 10 bases lining up with TRBD1. The CDR3 consists of 13 residues. Germline CDR1 is DFQATT and CDR2 is SNEGSKA (reference sequence). The CDR3 DNA follows: TGCAGTGCCGACGGACAGGGGGGCGATGAGCACTTCTTC. It is translated as CSADGQGGDEHFF.

This clonotype was seen just once. Since no conserved phenylalanine or tryptophan closes the CDR3, a read error is the likely cause. The V and J genes are TRBV4-1 and TRBJ1-2; D unresolved. This CDR3 comprises 14 residues. V lost 5 bases and J lost 7, with 17 bases in between. From germline, CDR1 is MGHRA and CDR2 YSYEKL. The CDR3 region is CASSYKGGDGGYTL. The CDR3 region has the DNA TGCGCCAGCAGCTACAAGGGTGGGGATGGTGGCTACACCCTC.

A remark on this clonotype: A much larger clone lies a single base off, so this may be a read error. The J gene is TRBJ2-7, the V gene TRBV12-3 or TRBV12-4, with TRBD2 as a possible D gene (5 bases). CDR3 length equals 14 residues. In DNA, the CDR3 is TGTGCCAGCAGTTTACGCCTCACTAGTTACGGGCAGTACTTC. This encodes CASSLRLTSYGQYF.

The chain combines TRBV11-3 with TRBJ2-3, with 15 nucleotides matching TRBD2. Per germline, CDR1 SGHNT and CDR2 YENEEA. Trimming took 5 bases from V and 15 from J; bases not matched to a gene: 15. The CDR3 has 16 residues. The CDR3 DNA reads as TGTGCCAGCAGCACGGGACTAGCGGGAGGCACAGATACGTACTATTTT. Translation gives CASSTGLAGGTDTYYF.

In its sample, this clonotype was seen many times. This sequence joins TRBV7-9 and TRBJ2-1, with 8 bases fitting TRBD1. The V gene end was trimmed by 4 bases and the J gene end by 2 bases; junction bases not matched to a gene: 7. Per germline, CDR1 SEHNR and CDR2 FQNEAQ (reference sequence). CDR3 length: 16 amino acids. In DNA, the CDR3 is TGTGCCAGCAGCTACAGACCGGGACAGGCCTACAATGAGCAGTTCTTC. This encodes CASSYRPGQAYNEQFF.

The genes are TRBV29-1 and TRBJ1-1; 8 bases agree with TRBD1. Germline loops: CDR1 SQVTM, CDR2 ANQGSEA. Losses at the gene ends were 4 bases for V and 6 bases for J; bases not matched to a gene: 10. The CDR3 loop spans 14 amino acids. The CDR3: CSVVQGASFAEAFF. The CDR3 coding sequence is TGCAGCGTTGTGCAGGGGGCATCTTTTGCTGAAGCTTTCTTT.

This clonotype was seen repeatedly, ten times or more. V usage is TRBV6-1 and J usage is TRBJ1-4; D gene ambiguous. The CDR3 is 13 amino acids. Trimming removed 3 bases from V and 8 bases from J, with 10 bases in between. Germline CDR1 reads MNHNS; CDR2 reads SASEGT. CDR3 DNA sequence: TGTGCCAGCAGTGACTATGGAGGAGAAAAACTGTTTTTT. Translating it yields CASSDYGGEKLFF.

Details on this clonotype: At one boundary the junction diverges from the germline segment, which might be a read error. This chain uses TRBV6-6 with TRBJ2-7, with D tentatively TRBD2 (5 bases). The CDR3 has 12 residues. CDR1 and CDR2 (germline): MNHNY, SVGAGI (reference sequence). The CDR3 sequence is CASKAASYAQYF. CDR3 DNA sequence: TGTGCAAGTAAAGCGGCCTCCTACGCGCAGTACTTC.

Regarding this clonotype: Sequence at one end of the junction differs from germline and may be a read error. The chain combines TRBV5-6 with TRBJ1-1; 8 positions match TRBD1. This CDR3 comprises 15 residues. CDR1 and CDR2 from the germline V gene are SGHDT and YYEEEE. DNA for the CDR3: TGTGCCAGCAGCACCATCCACAGGGGGGACACTGAAGCTCTCTTT. Protein product: CASSTIHRGDTEALF. Looking up the rest from reference TRBV5-6 and TRBJ1-1 gives the full variable domain: DAGVTQSPTHLIKTRGQQVTLRCSPKSGHDTVSWYQQALGQGPQFIFQYYEEEERQRGNFPDRFSGHQFPNYSSELNVNALLLGDSALYLCASSTIHRGDTEALFGQGTRLTVV.

A note on this clonotype: Without the conserved terminal phenylalanine or tryptophan, this CDR3 likely stems from a read error. The gene calls are TRBV6-2 or TRBV6-3 and TRBJ1-1; D perhaps matches TRBD1 (5 bases). This CDR3 is 16 amino acids long. V was cut by 9 bases and J by 1 base, with 21 bases left in between. Germline values: CDR1 MNHEY, CDR2 SVGEGT. CDR3 in amino acids: CASDHGHGIGNTEAFL. CDR3 coding DNA: TGTGCCAGTGATCATGGACATGGCATAGGGAACACTGAAGCTTTCCTT.

A remark on this clonotype: Germline and junction disagree at one end, which may indicate a read error. The rearrangement links TRBV11-2 to TRBJ2-4; D possibly corresponds to TRBD1 (6 bases). The CDR3 is made up of 17 amino acids. Germline CDR1 reads SGHAT; CDR2 reads FQNNGV. CDR3 sequence reads: CANSRDISGVAKDIQYF. CDR3 coding DNA: TGTGCCAACAGCCGTGATATCTCAGGGGTTGCCAAAGACATTCAGTACTTC.

To note about this clonotype: Because the CDR3 is missing its conserved closing phenylalanine or tryptophan, this is likely a read error. This chain connects TRBV20-1 to TRBJ1-4; D uncertain. Germline-derived CDR1 and CDR2 are DFQATT and SNEGSKA (reference sequence). The CDR3 consists of 14 residues. The V and J ends lost 3 bases and 5 bases respectively, with 13 bases between them. CDR3 DNA sequence: TGCAGTGCTAGTAAGAACAGAGTAAATGAAAAACTGTTTTTG. Translation gives CSASKNRVNEKLFL.

Comments on this clonotype: A much larger clone differs from this one at a single base, so this may be a read error. V gene TRBV12-3 or TRBV12-4 combines with J gene TRBJ1-2; no clear D. CDR3 size: 12 residues. V was pared by 3 bases and J by 7 bases, with 9 bases between. The CDR3 coding sequence is TGTGCCAGCAGTTTTAGTCGGGTTGGCTACACCTTC. Translation: CASSFSRVGYTF.

A remark on this clonotype: This may arise from a read error, as a much more abundant clone is one base away. The gene calls are TRBV5-6 and TRBJ1-6, with D unresolved. The CDR3 has 14 amino acids. CDR1 is SGHDT, CDR2 YYEEEE, per germline. Here the CDR3 DNA reads TGTGCCAGCAGCTTGAAGCAGCCTAATTCACCCCTCCAGTTT. The encoded protein is CASSLKQPNSPLQF.

With regard to this clonotype: A much larger clonotype is one base distant, so this may be a read error. Here the CDR3 omits its conserved ending phenylalanine or tryptophan, so a read error is the likely source. The J gene is TRBJ1-5, the V gene TRBV6-2 or TRBV6-3, with TRBD1 matching 8 bases. This CDR3 has 15 amino acids. Germline CDR1 reads MNHEY; CDR2 reads SVGEGT. V shed 2 bases and J 4 bases; nucleotides not matched to a gene: 4. CDR3 DNA sequence: TGTGCCAGCAGTTACGAGGGGACAGGTAATCAGCCCCAGCATCTT. Amino acid sequence: CASSYEGTGNQPQHL.